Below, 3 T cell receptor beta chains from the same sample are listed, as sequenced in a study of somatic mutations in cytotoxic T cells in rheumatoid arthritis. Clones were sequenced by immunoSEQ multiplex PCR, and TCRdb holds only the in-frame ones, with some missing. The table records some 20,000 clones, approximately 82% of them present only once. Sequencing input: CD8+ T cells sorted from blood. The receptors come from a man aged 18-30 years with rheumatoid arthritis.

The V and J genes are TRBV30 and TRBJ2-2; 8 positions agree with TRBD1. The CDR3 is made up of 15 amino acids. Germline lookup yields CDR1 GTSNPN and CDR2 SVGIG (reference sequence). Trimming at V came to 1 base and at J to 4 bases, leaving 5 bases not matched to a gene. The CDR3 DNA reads TGTGCCTGGAGTGACGGACAGGGAGTCACCGGGGAGCTGTTTTTT. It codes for CAWSDGQGVTGELFF.

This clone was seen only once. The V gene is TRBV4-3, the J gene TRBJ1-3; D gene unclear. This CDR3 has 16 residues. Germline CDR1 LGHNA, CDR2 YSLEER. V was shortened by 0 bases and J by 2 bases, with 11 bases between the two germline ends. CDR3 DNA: TGCGCCAGCAGCCAAGAAACGCCCGGGGCTGGAAACACCATATATTTT. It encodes CASSQETPGAGNTIYF.

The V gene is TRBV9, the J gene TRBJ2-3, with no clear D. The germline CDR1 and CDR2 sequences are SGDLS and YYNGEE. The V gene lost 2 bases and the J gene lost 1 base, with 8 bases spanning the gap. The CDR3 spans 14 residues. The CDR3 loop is CASSVSWGTDTQYF. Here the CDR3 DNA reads TGTGCCAGCAGCGTTAGTTGGGGCACAGATACGCAGTATTTT.